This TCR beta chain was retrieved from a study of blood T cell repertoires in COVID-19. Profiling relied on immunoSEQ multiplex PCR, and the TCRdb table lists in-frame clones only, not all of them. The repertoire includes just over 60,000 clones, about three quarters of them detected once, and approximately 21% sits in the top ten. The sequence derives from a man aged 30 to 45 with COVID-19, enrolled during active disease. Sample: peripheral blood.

This chain's CDR3 is CASSEQGSGYTF. The CDR3 DNA follows: TGTGCCAGCAGTGAACAGGGCTCTGGCTACACCTTC. V and J are TRBV6-4 and TRBJ1-2; weak D call: TRBD1 (6 bases). V lost 3 bases to trimming and J lost 7 bases, with 9 bases between them. The CDR3 consists of 12 residues. Germline V gene lookup returns CDR1 MRHNA and CDR2 SNTAGT.